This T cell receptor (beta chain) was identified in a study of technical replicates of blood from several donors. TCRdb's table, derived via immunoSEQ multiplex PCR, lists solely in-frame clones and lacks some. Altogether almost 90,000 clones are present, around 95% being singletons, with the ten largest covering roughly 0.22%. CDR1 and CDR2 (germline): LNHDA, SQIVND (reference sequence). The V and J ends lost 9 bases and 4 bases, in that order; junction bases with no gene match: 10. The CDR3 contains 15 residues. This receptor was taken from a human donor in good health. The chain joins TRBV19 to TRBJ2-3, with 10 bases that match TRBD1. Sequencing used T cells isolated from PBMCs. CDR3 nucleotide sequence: TGTGCCAGCACGGACAGGGGGTCTCTCCCAGATACGCAGTATTTT. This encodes CASTDRGSLPDTQYF.